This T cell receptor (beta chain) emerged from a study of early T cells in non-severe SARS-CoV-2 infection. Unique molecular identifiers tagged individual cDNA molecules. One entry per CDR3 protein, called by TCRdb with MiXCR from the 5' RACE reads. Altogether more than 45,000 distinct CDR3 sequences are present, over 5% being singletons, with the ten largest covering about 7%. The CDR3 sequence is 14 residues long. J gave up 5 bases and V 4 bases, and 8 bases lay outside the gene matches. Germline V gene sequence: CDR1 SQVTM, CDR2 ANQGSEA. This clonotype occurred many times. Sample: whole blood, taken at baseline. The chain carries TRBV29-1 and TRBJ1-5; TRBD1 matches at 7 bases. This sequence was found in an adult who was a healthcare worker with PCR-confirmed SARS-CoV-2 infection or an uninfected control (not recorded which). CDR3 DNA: TGCAGCGTTGTATTCACAGGGGTTGATCAGCCCCAGCATTTT. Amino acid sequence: CSVVFTGVDQPQHF.